A single TCR beta chain is shown here with its context. The target of this receptor is not known. No base quality values were provided; no much bigger clone lies one nucleotide off. The sample comes from a study of blood T cell repertoires in COVID-19 (dated by TCRdb to the early 2020s). A note on the overall study: The collaborator samples originated in the United States, Italy and Spain and spanned the acute and convalescent phases of COVID-19. Where HLA class I and class II types were available, the types were taken from metadata supplied by the sample provider, not from assay-based typing. The prospective study material was composed of cDNA or gDNA derived from T cells, B-cell-depleted T cells, or PBMCs. Nearly every sample came with metadata listing a de-identified subject ID, COVID-19 status, age in years and sex. The samples were drawn from the first 160 participants of the ongoing ImmuneRACE study and from 950 to 1,500 subjects provided by 6 global collaborators. Subjects who had been exposed to COVID-19, were actively infected with it, or had recovered from it provided the deeply sampled blood TCRbeta repertoires that made up the dataset. The repertoires were made available in a free public database intended to serve as a resource for research on the immune response to SARS-CoV-2.

Germline trimming amounts to 5 bases on V and 0 bases on J, with 6 as the count of junction bases outside the gene matches. The CDR3 runs 15 residues from the cysteine to the phenylalanine. The sequence is cut down to CDR3 DNA, 45 bases in frame from base 1. CDR1 SGHTA and CDR2 FQGTGA were looked up in the germline V gene. Participants in the prospective study were enrolled through a virtual design, were aged roughly 18 to 100 years, and lived in approximately 25 United States geographic areas. Cohort assignment in the prospective study relied on participant-reported clinical history from a screening survey and a study questionnaire. A participant counted as exposed if, within 2 weeks of entering the study, that participant had been in contact with someone who had a PCR-confirmed or clinician-diagnosed COVID-19 case. In the prospective study, mobile phlebotomists collected whole blood, serum and a nasopharyngeal or oropharyngeal swab from each participant. Additional blood draws and questionnaires over an approximately two-month period could optionally be provided by prospective study participants. Before DNA extraction, prospective study blood samples were shipped either frozen or at room temperature.

TCRbeta CDR3 regions were amplified from genomic DNA using the immunoSEQ Assay, a bias-controlled multiplex PCR. The authors processed their data as follows. Within the assay, amplification of reference gene primers was used to estimate how many nucleated cells each sample contained. To quantify the absolute abundance of each unique TCRbeta CDR3 rearrangement, sequence reads were collapsed and filtered. Productive Simpson clonality was computed per sample as the square root of Simpson's diversity index over productive rearrangements. Entries here come from immuneACCESS through TCRdb and include only in-frame sequences with V and J called. Some clones fail to appear in such tables; in the studies checked, an unresolved V gene covers under half of the shortfall, and the cause of the remainder is unknown. For V, J and clone size, that table is used; D and trimming come from the DNA. For this sample the table gives some 340,000 clones, of which more than 90% were detected only once. The top ten hold approximately 4.1% of the sample.

The paper as a whole reports these results and caveats: The amount of clinical and demographic metadata varied by source and participant and was provided uncurated.

Recombination linked TRBV7-3 to TRBJ1-1, and 7 junction bases match TRBD1. The receptor was isolated from a woman in her 30s who had been exposed to COVID-19. Material: PBMCs or T cells enriched from blood (not recorded which). CDR3 reads: CASSVQGGMNTEAFF. The DNA sequence follows: TGTGCCAGCAGCGTCCAGGGGGGAATGAACACTGAAGCTTTCTTT. The variable domain in full, with residues beyond the CDR3 obtained from the reference TRBV7-3 and TRBJ1-1 genes, is GAGVSQTPSNKVTEKGKYVELRCDPISGHTALYWYRQSLGQGPEFLIYFQGTGAADDSGLPNDRFFAVRPEGSVSTLKIQRTERGDSAVYLCASSVQGGMNTEAFFGQGTRLTVV.